The 28 T cell receptor beta chains given below trace back to one sample, sequenced in a study of control samples from healthy donors and cancer patients. This table comes from immunoSEQ multiplex PCR, and its TCRdb copy is limited to in-frame clones, with some not included. This table has under 60,000 clones, about 93% appearing once. The sequenced material came from PBMCs. These receptors all stem from a woman aged 45-60 years with head and neck cancer.

The chain links TRBV5-1 to TRBJ1-4; maybe TRBD1 (5 bases). The CDR3 contains 14 residues. The V end lost 4 bases, the J end lost 4 bases, and 11 bases lay between the germline ends. Per the germline V gene, CDR1 is SGHRS and CDR2 is YFSETQ. The CDR3 is CASSPRQINEKLFF. The CDR3, as DNA: TGCGCCAGCAGCCCTAGACAGATTAATGAAAAACTGTTTTTT.

A note on this clone: Other DNA sequences from this sample encode an identical CDR3 as well. The rearrangement links TRBV7-2 to TRBJ2-5; no clear D. Trimming removed 4 bases at V and 10 bases at J, with 10 bases between. In germline, CDR1 is SGHTA, CDR2 FQGNSA. This CDR3 comprises 11 residues. The CDR3 DNA follows: TGTGCCAGCAGCTCCCAGATCAGCCAGTACTTC. It yields the protein CASSSQISQYF.

This chain joins TRBV5-1 and TRBJ2-7; 9 nucleotides line up with TRBD1. Per the germline V gene, CDR1 is SGHRS and CDR2 is YFSETQ. The CDR3 is 14 residues long. V was clipped by 4 bases and J by 3 bases; unmatched bases: 5. The CDR3 spells CASSIDRGIYEQYF. The DNA of the CDR3 is TGCGCCAGCAGCATCGACAGGGGGATCTACGAGCAGTACTTC.

This clone was detected a few times. The gene calls are TRBV30 and TRBJ1-5, with 10 positions matching TRBD1. Germline V gene data show CDR1 as GTSNPN and CDR2 as SVGIG (reference sequence). V gave up 1 base and J gave up 6 bases; unmatched junction bases: 3. The length of the CDR3 is 14 residues. The CDR3 nucleotides are TGTGCCTGGAGTGGACAGGGGGCCTCTCAGCCCCAGCATTTT. Its protein product is CAWSGQGASQPQHF.

The chain joins TRBV7-7 to TRBJ2-1, with D perhaps matching TRBD2 (5 bases). The CDR3 loop spans 15 amino acids. Germline-derived CDR1 and CDR2 are SSHAT and FNYEAQ (reference sequence). V was clipped by 1 base and J by 7 bases, with 14 bases between them. The CDR3 bases are TGTGCCAGCAGCTTAGAACCAGCGGAGGTTAATGAGCAGTTCTTC. This sequence encodes CASSLEPAEVNEQFF.

This clone was observed a few times. The rearrangement links TRBV30 to TRBJ1-6; TRBD1 might be the D (6 bases). This CDR3 region has 15 residues. V was clipped by 3 bases and J by 5 bases, with 14 bases between them. The germline CDR1 and CDR2 sequences are GTSNPN and SVGIG (reference sequence). CDR3 nucleotide sequence: TGTGCCTGGAGGCGGGCAGGGGATCATAATTCACCCCTCCACTTT. It is translated as CAWRRAGDHNSPLHF.

The J gene is TRBJ2-3, the V gene TRBV7-9; D remains unclear. Deletions cut 5 bases from V and 1 base from J, with 10 bases between. The CDR3 covers 14 residues. Germline V gene lookup returns CDR1 SEHNR and CDR2 FQNEAQ (reference sequence). DNA for the CDR3: TGTGCCAGCAGCCCCCTGACGGGCACAGATACGCAGTATTTT. It codes for CASSPLTGTDTQYF. Full variable domain (remainder filled in from reference TRBV7-9 and TRBJ2-3): DTGVSQNPRHKITKRGQNVTFRCDPISEHNRLYWYRQTLGQGPEFLTYFQNEAQLEKSRLLSDRFSAERPKGSFSTLEIQRTEQGDSAMYLCASSPLTGTDTQYFGPGTRLTVL.

The chain couples TRBV5-6 to TRBJ2-5, with 7 bases lining up with TRBD1. Germline V gene data show CDR1 as SGHDT and CDR2 as YYEEEE. The junction had 5 bases not matched to a gene; V was cut back by 3 bases and J by 3 bases. The CDR3 consists of 14 residues. CDR3 amino acids: CASSWGQYEETQYF. The CDR3 DNA reads as TGTGCCAGCAGCTGGGGACAGTACGAAGAGACCCAGTACTTC. The full variable domain, with the rest looked up from reference TRBV5-6 and TRBJ2-5, is DAGVTQSPTHLIKTRGQQVTLRCSPKSGHDTVSWYQQALGQGPQFIFQYYEEEERQRGNFPDRFSGHQFPNYSSELNVNALLLGDSALYLCASSWGQYEETQYFGPGTRLLVL.

V and J are TRBV3-1 (or the pseudogene TRBV3-2) and TRBJ1-5, with TRBD1 matching 7 bases. This CDR3 is built from 13 residues. The junction had 7 bases not matched to a gene; V was cut back by 4 bases and J by 10 bases. Looked up from germline, CDR1 is LGHDT and CDR2 is YNNKEL (reference sequence). This CDR3 reads CASSRDREQPQHF. CDR3 DNA: TGTGCCAGCAGCCGCGACAGGGAACAACCCCAGCATTTT.

The chain carries TRBV27 and TRBJ1-5, with D perhaps TRBD1 (5 bases). CDR3 length: 16 amino acids. Trimming took 10 bases from V and 3 from J, leaving 22 bases between them. Germline lookup yields CDR1 MNHEY and CDR2 SMNVEV (reference sequence). The DNA of the CDR3 is TGTGCCACACTTAACCCGACGGGGCGGATCAATCAGCCCCAGCATTTT. Translation gives CATLNPTGRINQPQHF.

The rearrangement joins TRBV7-6 to TRBJ2-7; 9 bases line up with TRBD1. Trimming cost V 5 bases and J 4 bases; bases outside gene matches: 9. The V gene's germline CDR1 is SGHVS and CDR2 FNYEAQ. This CDR3 has 15 amino acids. The CDR3 region is CASSLGTGKSYEQYF. The DNA of the CDR3 is TGTGCCAGCAGCCTCGGGACAGGGAAATCGTACGAGCAGTACTTC.

J is TRBJ1-5 and V is TRBV28; 7 nucleotides line up with TRBD1. The CDR3 is made up of 14 amino acids. Germline V gene data show CDR1 as MDHEN and CDR2 as SYDVKM. With V trimmed by 6 bases and J by 4 bases, 6 bases remained unmatched. CDR3 region: CASSRGQHNQPQHF. The DNA for the CDR3 is TGTGCCAGCAGCCGGGGACAGCATAATCAGCCCCAGCATTTT.

The chain recombines TRBV6-5 with TRBJ2-7; the D gene could be TRBD1 or TRBD2 (5 bases each). Germline CDR1 and CDR2: MNHEY and SVGAGI. V was pared by 2 bases and J by 2 bases, with 10 bases between. The CDR3 contains 14 residues. The CDR3 DNA reads as TGTGCCAGCAGTTACCTTGTGGGACCCTACGAGCAGTACTTC. This encodes CASSYLVGPYEQYF.

This chain joins TRBV11-2 and TRBJ1-1, with 11 bases identical to TRBD1. There are 15 residues in the CDR3. J was trimmed by 4 bases and V by 3 bases; bases with no gene match: 4. The germline V gene has CDR1 SGHAT and CDR2 FQNNGV. The CDR3 DNA sequence: TGTGCCAGCAGCTTGCAGGGGACAGGGGGCACTGAAGCTTTCTTT. Amino acids: CASSLQGTGGTEAFF. Filled out from reference TRBV11-2 and TRBJ1-1, the complete variable domain reads EAGVAQSPRYKIIEKRQSVAFWCNPISGHATLYWYQQILGQGPKLLIQFQNNGVVDDSQLPKDRFSAERLKGVDSTLKIQPAKLEDSAVYLCASSLQGTGGTEAFFGQGTRLTVV.

The rearrangement joins TRBV19 to TRBJ1-2, with TRBD1 identical over 8 bases. The CDR3 is 15 amino acids. Trimming at V came to 4 bases and at J to 2 bases, leaving 6 bases not matched to a gene. The germline V gene encodes CDR1 LNHDA and CDR2 SQIVND (reference sequence). The CDR3 spells CASSTGQGGNYGYTF. The CDR3, as DNA: TGTGCCAGTAGTACTGGACAGGGAGGGAACTATGGCTACACCTTC.

The chain has TRBV18 and TRBJ2-2; weak D call: TRBD2 (5 bases). Trimming cost V 1 base and J 3 bases, with 9 bases left between them. The germline CDR1 and CDR2 sequences are KGHSH and LQKENI. The CDR3 extends over 15 amino acids. CDR3 sequence: CASSPQGVDTGELFF. The CDR3 nucleotides read TGTGCCAGCTCACCACAGGGAGTGGACACCGGGGAGCTGTTTTTT.

As to this clone: The junction departs from germline at one end; a sequencing error may be responsible. Other nucleotide sequences from this sample produce the same CDR3. This chain joins TRBV19 and TRBJ2-1; 9 bases agree with TRBD2. This CDR3 is 15 amino acids long. Germline V CDR1 and CDR2: LNHDA, SQIVND (reference sequence). The CDR3 spells CARPQGLAGRYEQFF. The CDR3 DNA sequence: TGCGCCAGGCCTCAGGGCCTAGCGGGGCGGTATGAGCAGTTCTTC.

V gene TRBV15 combines with J gene TRBJ1-2, with a tentative D call TRBD1 (5 bases). Germline values: CDR1 LNHNV, CDR2 YYDKDF (reference sequence). The CDR3 has 16 residues. Trimming removed 3 bases at V and 5 bases at J, with 19 bases between. Here the CDR3 DNA reads TGTGCCACCAGCAGTTCAGGGAACAGTTGGAGATATGGCTACACCTTC. Translated: CATSSSGNSWRYGYTF.

This clone was observed once. This chain uses TRBV6-4 with TRBJ1-5, with 8 positions matching TRBD1. With 3 bases clipped from V and 7 bases from J, the junction kept 2 bases outside the gene matches. Germline V lookup: CDR1 MRHNA, CDR2 SNTAGT. CDR3 size: 13 residues. The CDR3 sequence: CASSETGVQPQHF. CDR3 sequence (DNA): TGTGCCAGCAGTGAGACAGGGGTACAGCCCCAGCATTTT.

J is TRBJ2-4 and V is TRBV24-1; 8 bases agree with TRBD2. J gave up 1 base and V 4 bases, and 5 bases lay outside the gene matches. Germline V gene lookup returns CDR1 KGHDR and CDR2 SFDVKD. This CDR3 is 16 amino acids long. CDR3 region: CATSDGRGSAKNIQYF. The CDR3 nucleotides read TGTGCCACCAGTGACGGGAGGGGAAGCGCCAAAAACATTCAGTACTTC.

The V and J genes are TRBV10-3 and TRBJ1-6; D uncertain. The CDR3 spans 14 residues. Trimming left V 7 bases short and J 8 bases short, with 15 bases between. Per the germline V gene, CDR1 is ENHRY and CDR2 is SYGVKD. DNA for the CDR3: TGTGCCATCACCCCGGGAGGGAGGGATTCACCCCTCCACTTT. Translation: CAITPGGRDSPLHF.

The gene calls are TRBV3-1 (or the pseudogene TRBV3-2) and TRBJ2-5; 12 bases agree with TRBD2. V lost 4 bases and J lost 1; bases outside the gene matches: 19. The CDR3 length is 21 residues. Germline lookup yields CDR1 LGHDT and CDR2 YNNKEL (reference sequence). This CDR3 reads CASSPRGWPFRLAGVQETQYF. The CDR3 DNA follows: TGTGCCAGCAGCCCACGTGGGTGGCCATTCAGACTAGCGGGGGTCCAAGAGACCCAGTACTTC.

This chain connects TRBV2 to TRBJ1-1, with 7 bases matching TRBD1. The V gene's germline CDR1 is SNHLY and CDR2 FYNNEI. Losses at the gene ends were 1 base for V and 11 bases for J; bases not matched to a gene: 10. The CDR3 has 14 amino acids. In DNA form, the CDR3 reads TGTGCCAGCAGTGAAGTGTACGGGGGGACAGAGGCTTTCTTT. It codes for CASSEVYGGTEAFF.

The DNA for the CDR3 is TGTGCCAGCAGCCAATTAATAGAGGAGGCTGGGAATTCACCCCTCCACTTT. Its protein product is CASSQLIEEAGNSPLHF. This chain uses TRBV27 with TRBJ1-6; no clear D gene. CDR1 and CDR2 from the germline V gene are MNHEY and SMNVEV (reference sequence). The CDR3 is 17 residues long. V dropped 6 bases and J dropped 7 bases, with 22 bases sitting between them.

In its sample, this clone was seen a few times. The chain uses TRBV5-6 and TRBJ2-5, with TRBD2 matching 9 bases. Germline V gene sequence: CDR1 SGHDT, CDR2 YYEEEE. The CDR3 runs to 15 residues. V was clipped by 1 base and J by 2 bases; unmatched bases: 3. The CDR3 bases are TGTGCCAGCAGCTTGTTGGCGGGGGGGCAAGAGACCCAGTACTTC. Protein: CASSLLAGGQETQYF.

The chain uses TRBV28 and TRBJ1-5; D gene uncertain. The V end was cut by 6 bases, the J end by 4 bases, with 10 bases between. CDR3 length: 13 residues. From germline, CDR1 is MDHEN and CDR2 SYDVKM. The CDR3 nucleotides read TGTGCCAGCAGCCCGCGGTCGAATCAGCCCCAGCATTTT. This gives the protein CASSPRSNQPQHF.

The rearrangement links TRBV29-1 to TRBJ2-5, with 7 bases lining up with TRBD2. The length of the CDR3 is 14 residues. Trimming at V came to 1 base and at J to 3 bases, leaving 5 bases not matched to a gene. Per the germline V gene, CDR1 is SQVTM and CDR2 is ANQGSEA. The CDR3 here is CSVEGPGLEETQYF. The CDR3 bases are TGCAGCGTTGAAGGCCCAGGACTAGAAGAGACCCAGTACTTC.

The chain is built from TRBV7-3 and TRBJ2-7, with unresolved D. The CDR3 has 12 amino acids. Trimming left V 1 base short and J 4 bases short, with 5 bases between. The germline CDR1 and CDR2 sequences are SGHTA and FQGTGA. CDR3 loop: CASSLNGYEQYF. The CDR3 DNA is TGTGCCAGCAGCTTAAATGGGTACGAGCAGTACTTC.